These 7 T cell receptor beta chains were all obtained from the same sample, sequenced in a study of CD4 T cells in relation to SARS-CoV-2 and coronaviruses. Before the COVID-19 pandemic, during about 2011-2018, CD4+ T cells were taken from unexposed donors. Assay used: immunoSEQ multiplex PCR; TCRdb lists only in-frame clones, some missing. The sample contains roughly 61,000 clones, roughly 90% of which appear only once. The source material was memory CD4+ T cells from PBMCs. Receptors originate from a human donor in good health.

This chain connects TRBV20-1 to TRBJ2-3; 8 nucleotides match TRBD1. Unmatched junction bases numbered 3, after V lost 3 bases and J lost 7 bases. Germline V lookup: CDR1 DFQATT, CDR2 SNEGSKA (reference sequence). The length of the CDR3 is 12 residues. The CDR3 loop reads CSASWTGYTQYF. CDR3 bases: TGCAGTGCTAGTTGGACAGGGTATACGCAGTATTTT.

This clone was detected a few times. The chain joins TRBV6-5 to TRBJ2-1; no definite D call. This CDR3 is 15 amino acids long. The germline gives CDR1 MNHEY, CDR2 SVGAGI. The V and J ends lost 0 bases and 1 base respectively, with 7 bases between them. In nucleotides, the CDR3 is TGTGCCAGCAGTTACTCGGAGACTTCCTACAATGAGCAGTTCTTC. It is translated as CASSYSETSYNEQFF.

The chain employs TRBV3-1 (or the pseudogene TRBV3-2) and TRBJ2-7, with 9 bases fitting TRBD2. There are 15 residues in the CDR3. With 4 bases clipped from V and 5 bases from J, the junction kept 9 bases outside the gene matches. The germline V gene encodes CDR1 LGHDT and CDR2 YNNKEL (reference sequence). CDR3 DNA sequence: TGTGCCAGCAGCCGCGGGAGGGCCAGGTCACACGAGCAGTACTTC. Translated: CASSRGRARSHEQYF.

The rearrangement links TRBV5-4 to TRBJ2-3; the D gene is possibly TRBD2 (6 bases). The CDR3 is 15 amino acids. V shed 4 bases and J shed 0 bases, with 12 bases lying between them. Germline CDR1 is SGHNT and CDR2 is YYREEE (reference sequence). As DNA, the CDR3 is TGTGCCAGCAGCGTTAGCGGTCGAAGCACAGATACGCAGTATTTT. Translated: CASSVSGRSTDTQYF.

This clone came up once. V is TRBV27 and J is TRBJ1-5; TRBD1 aligns across 7 bases. Unmatched junction bases numbered 3, after V lost 7 bases and J lost 0 bases. CDR3 length equals 14 residues. CDR1 is MNHEY and CDR2 is SMNVEV in the germline V gene (reference sequence). DNA for the CDR3: TGTGCCAGCAAGCGACAGGGTAGCAATCAGCCCCAGCATTTT. Residues: CASKRQGSNQPQHF.

This clone has just one count. The chain links TRBV28 to TRBJ1-6; TRBD1 agrees at 8 bases. J was trimmed by 5 bases and V by 5 bases; bases with no gene match: 5. The CDR3 has 15 amino acids. Germline V gene sequence: CDR1 MDHEN, CDR2 SYDVKM. In nucleotides, the CDR3 is TGTGCCAGCAGTCCCCGGACAGGGAATAATTCACCCCTCCACTTT. Amino acid sequence: CASSPRTGNNSPLHF.

This clone showed up just once. This sequence joins TRBV11-1 and TRBJ2-2; tentative D call: TRBD2 (5 bases). V shed 8 bases and J shed 7 bases, with 20 bases lying between them. The CDR3 has 15 amino acids. Germline CDR1 and CDR2: SGHAT and FQDESV (reference sequence). CDR3 sequence (DNA): TGTGCCAGCGGCCCCCGGGGTATTCGGGGCGGGGAGCTGTTTTTT. It yields the protein CASGPRGIRGGELFF.